One and the same sample provided the 18 T cell receptor beta chains below, sequenced in a study of T cell responses to AZD1222 COVID-19 vaccine. Here immunoSEQ multiplex PCR was the method, and the copy in TCRdb shows in-frame clones only, minus some. The sample lists around 270,000 clones; around 93% were seen once. The material sequenced was peripheral blood, taken 28 days after the second AZD1222 dose. Receptors originate from an adult who received the AZD1222 COVID-19 vaccine.

With regard to this clone: Different DNA sequences within this sample yield the same CDR3. The chain uses TRBV12-3 or TRBV12-4 and TRBJ1-2; D remains unclear. The length of the CDR3 is 13 residues. V lost 2 bases and J lost 2, with 6 bases in between. The DNA of the CDR3 is TGTGCCAGCAGTTTAAATGGCAACTATGGCTACACCTTC. This encodes CASSLNGNYGYTF.

This CDR3 is CASSDPSNWGTNTEAFF. The CDR3 region has the DNA TGTGCCAGCAGCGACCCTTCAAATTGGGGGACGAACACTGAAGCTTTCTTT. J is TRBJ1-1 and V is TRBV9; a weak D match, TRBD1 (5 bases). CDR1 is SGDLS, CDR2 YYNGEE, per germline. V shed 3 bases and J shed 1 base, with 19 bases lying between them. This CDR3 has 17 residues.

The chain is built from TRBV29-1 and TRBJ1-1; no definite D call. Germline-derived CDR1 and CDR2 are SQVTM and ANQGSEA. Between the trimmed V and J ends, which lost 1 base and 4 bases, there was a span of 10 bases. The CDR3 runs to 13 residues. DNA of the CDR3: TGCAGCGTTGAAGGACACCCGGGCACTGAAGCTTTCTTT. Its translation: CSVEGHPGTEAFF.

This clone showed up just once. This rearrangement joins TRBV7-9 to TRBJ1-2; perhaps TRBD1 as D (5 bases). V lost 5 bases to trimming and J lost 8 bases, with 15 bases between them. The CDR3 spans 13 residues. The germline V gene encodes CDR1 SEHNR and CDR2 FQNEAQ (reference sequence). The CDR3 loop reads CASSIGRGRGYTF. CDR3 in DNA: TGTGCCAGCAGCATAGGGAGGGGAAGAGGCTACACCTTC.

This chain joins TRBV2 and TRBJ2-1; D remains ambiguous. The CDR3 is 15 amino acids. Germline CDR1 is SNHLY and CDR2 is FYNNEI. V was trimmed by 2 bases and J by 0 bases, leaving 8 bases between them. CDR3 sequence: CASSELRSSYNEQFF. In nucleotides, the CDR3 is TGTGCCAGCAGTGAATTACGGAGCTCCTACAATGAGCAGTTCTTC.

The V call is TRBV28, the J call TRBJ1-2, with 10 bases that match TRBD1. Trimming removed 5 bases from V and 3 bases from J; junction bases left unmatched: 9. CDR1 MDHEN and CDR2 SYDVKM come from the germline V gene. The CDR3 spans 16 residues. CDR3 nucleotides: TGTGCCAGCAGTGCCCGACCGGGACAGGGGTACTATGGCTACACCTTC. Its translation is CASSARPGQGYYGYTF.

The chain couples TRBV9 to TRBJ2-2, with 13 bases that match TRBD2. CDR3 length: 17 amino acids. The V gene end was trimmed by 2 bases and the J gene end by 7 bases; junction bases not matched to a gene: 8. Germline V gives CDR1 SGDLS, CDR2 YYNGEE. CDR3 protein: CASSVQGLAGFHGELFF. DNA for the CDR3: TGTGCCAGCAGCGTTCAGGGACTAGCGGGATTTCACGGGGAGCTGTTTTTT.

This chain uses TRBV20-1 with TRBJ2-7; D may correspond to TRBD1 or TRBD2 (5 bases each). Germline V gene lookup returns CDR1 DFQATT and CDR2 SNEGSKA (reference sequence). V shed 7 bases and J shed 9 bases, with 16 bases lying between them. The CDR3 extends over 11 amino acids. CDR3: CSVLGPPGQYF. The CDR3 DNA reads TGCAGTGTGCTGGGACCTCCGGGGCAGTACTTC.

This chain uses TRBV2 with TRBJ2-7; the match to TRBD2 covers 8 bases. The CDR3 runs to 14 residues. The V gene end was trimmed by 6 bases and the J gene end by 3 bases; junction bases not matched to a gene: 7. The V gene's germline CDR1 is SNHLY and CDR2 FYNNEI. The CDR3 DNA follows: TGTGCCAGCAGACCTCGGGGGGGGAACTACGAGCAGTACTTC. Translation: CASRPRGGNYEQYF.

This chain uses TRBV5-1 with TRBJ2-2; D is perhaps TRBD1 (5 bases). With 6 bases removed from V and 6 bases from J, the gap between germline ends came to 9 bases. Germline V gene lookup returns CDR1 SGHRS and CDR2 YFSETQ. The CDR3 length is 12 residues. CDR3 amino acids: CASNYRSGELFF. CDR3 bases: TGCGCCAGCAACTACAGGTCCGGGGAGCTGTTTTTT.

The rearrangement joins TRBV19 to TRBJ1-5; unclear D gene. Germline loops: CDR1 LNHDA, CDR2 SQIVND (reference sequence). Trimming shortened V by 5 bases and J by 2 bases, and 7 bases separated the two germline ends. The CDR3 extends over 13 amino acids. For the CDR3, the DNA is TGTGCCAGTAGTGTGTACGGCAATCAGCCCCAGCATTTT. It specifies CASSVYGNQPQHF.

The chain uses TRBV28 and TRBJ2-3; 10 positions match TRBD2. CDR1 MDHEN and CDR2 SYDVKM come from the germline V gene. The CDR3 spans 16 residues. V was pared by 5 bases and J by 3 bases, with 8 bases of the junction left unmatched. For the CDR3, the DNA is TGTGCCAGCAGTGCCATTCAGCGGGGGGGGACAGATACGCAGTATTTT. This codes for CASSAIQRGGTDTQYF.

The chain couples TRBV6-5 to TRBJ1-1, with D uncertain. This CDR3 is built from 13 residues. Germline V gene sequence: CDR1 MNHEY, CDR2 SVGAGI. Deletions cut 8 bases from V and 1 base from J, with 11 bases between. The CDR3 region is CASPGRGNTEAFF. The CDR3 nucleotides are TGTGCCAGCCCGGGGAGAGGGAACACTGAAGCTTTCTTT.

The chain joins TRBV29-1 to TRBJ2-1, with TRBD2 matching 9 bases. The CDR3 contains 15 residues. Germline CDR1 SQVTM, CDR2 ANQGSEA. Trimming removed 5 bases from V and 0 bases from J; junction bases left unmatched: 5. The CDR3, as DNA: TGCAGCGTTAGCGGGGGGACCAGCTCCTACAATGAGCAGTTCTTC. Translation: CSVSGGTSSYNEQFF.

The chain combines TRBV3-1 (or the pseudogene TRBV3-2) with TRBJ1-5; 7 bases line up with TRBD1. The CDR3 loop spans 13 amino acids. The V and J ends lost 6 bases and 5 bases, in that order; junction bases with no gene match: 4. In germline, CDR1 is LGHDT, CDR2 YNNKEL (reference sequence). The CDR3 spells CASSRQGDQPQHF. CDR3 DNA: TGTGCCAGCAGTCGACAGGGCGATCAGCCCCAGCATTTT.

The chain has TRBV7-6 and TRBJ1-2; D is possibly TRBD1 (5 bases). The CDR3 length is 17 residues. Germline CDR1 and CDR2: SGHVS and FNYEAQ. V was clipped by 1 base and J by 8 bases, with 23 bases between them. The CDR3 is CASSLDLYGTGPLGYTF. The CDR3, as DNA: TGTGCCAGCAGCTTAGATCTTTACGGGACCGGCCCTCTGGGCTACACCTTC. Together with reference TRBV7-6 and TRBJ1-2, the CDR3 gives the full variable domain: GAGVSQSPRYKVTKRGQDVALRCDPISGHVSLYWYRQALGQGPEFLTYFNYEAQQDKSGLPNDRFSAERPEGSISTLTIQRTEQRDSAMYRCASSLDLYGTGPLGYTFGSGTRLTVV.

Worth noting for this clone: Other DNA sequences within the sample encode an identical CDR3. The V call is TRBV28, the J call TRBJ1-3; D remains unclear. V lost 3 bases and J lost 0, with 6 bases in between. CDR1 is MDHEN and CDR2 is SYDVKM in the germline V gene. The CDR3 totals 14 residues. CDR3 region: CASSFPSSGNTIYF. In DNA form, the CDR3 reads TGTGCCAGCAGTTTTCCGAGCTCTGGAAACACCATATATTTT.

The rearrangement uses TRBV5-1 and TRBJ2-2; D gene ambiguous. The germline CDR1 and CDR2 sequences are SGHRS and YFSETQ. V shed 0 bases and J shed 1 base, with 10 bases lying between them. The CDR3 is made up of 16 amino acids. CDR3 sequence: CASSLEVGQNTGELFF. The DNA for the CDR3 is TGCGCCAGCAGCTTGGAGGTCGGGCAGAACACCGGGGAGCTGTTTTTT.